This T cell receptor beta chain was found in a study of blood T cell repertoires in COVID-19. All enrollees were roughly 18 to 89 years old and from roughly 26 US areas. Per the germline V gene, CDR1 is SGHRS and CDR2 is YFSETQ. The CDR3 spans 19 residues. Deletions cut 2 bases from V and 0 bases from J, with 21 bases between. The data were produced by immunoSEQ multiplex PCR, yet TCRdb's version contains in-frame clones alone and is incomplete. This table has 150,000 to 200,000 clones, 80% to 85% appearing once. This TCR was sampled from a man between 35 and 55 years old who had recovered from COVID-19. The chain combines TRBV5-1 with TRBJ1-3; D is undetermined. Sequenced: PBMCs or T cells enriched from blood (not recorded which). In DNA form, the CDR3 reads TGCGCCAGCAGCTTAGCCGAGGGTCCGACAAGCCGCTCTGGAAACACCATATATTTT. Protein: CASSLAEGPTSRSGNTIYF.